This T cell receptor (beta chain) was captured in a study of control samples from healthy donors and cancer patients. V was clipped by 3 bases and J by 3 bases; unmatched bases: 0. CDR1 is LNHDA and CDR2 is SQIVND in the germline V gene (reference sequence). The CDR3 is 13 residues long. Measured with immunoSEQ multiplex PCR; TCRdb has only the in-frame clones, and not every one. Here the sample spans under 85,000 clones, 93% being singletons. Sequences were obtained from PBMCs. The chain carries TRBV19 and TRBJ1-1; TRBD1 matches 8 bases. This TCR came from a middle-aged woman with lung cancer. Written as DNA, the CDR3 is TGTGCCAGTAGTATGGACAGGGACACTGAAGCTTTCTTT. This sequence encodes CASSMDRDTEAFF. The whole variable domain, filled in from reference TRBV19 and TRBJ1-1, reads DGGITQSPKYLFRKEGQNVTLSCEQNLNHDAMYWYRQDPGQGLRLIYYSQIVNDFQKGDIAEGYSVSREKKESFPLTVTSAQKNPTAFYLCASSMDRDTEAFFGQGTRLTVV.